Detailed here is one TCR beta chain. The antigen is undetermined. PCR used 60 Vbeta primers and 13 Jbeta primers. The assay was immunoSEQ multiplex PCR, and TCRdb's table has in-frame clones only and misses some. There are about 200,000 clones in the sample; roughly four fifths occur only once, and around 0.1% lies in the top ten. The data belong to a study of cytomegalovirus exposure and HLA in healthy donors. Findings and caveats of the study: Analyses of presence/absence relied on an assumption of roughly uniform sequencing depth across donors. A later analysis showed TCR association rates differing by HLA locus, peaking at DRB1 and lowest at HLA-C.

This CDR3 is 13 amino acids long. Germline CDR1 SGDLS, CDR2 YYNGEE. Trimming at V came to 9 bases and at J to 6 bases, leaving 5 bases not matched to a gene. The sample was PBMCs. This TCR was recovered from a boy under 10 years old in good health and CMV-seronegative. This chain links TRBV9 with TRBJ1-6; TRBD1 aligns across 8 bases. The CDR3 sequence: CATGQAPNSPLHF. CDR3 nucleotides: TGTGCCACGGGACAGGCGCCTAATTCACCCCTCCACTTT.